This T cell receptor (beta chain) was captured by sequencing in a study of technical replicates of blood from several donors. The germline CDR1 and CDR2 sequences are MGHRA and YSYEKL. The CDR3 has 15 residues. Trimming removed 4 bases from V and 2 bases from J, with 13 bases in between. The method was immunoSEQ multiplex PCR; TCRdb's version includes in-frame clones alone and lacks a portion of them. The sample consists of more than 65,000 clones, over 75% of them appearing once. The receptor was derived from a human donor in good health. V and J are TRBV4-1 and TRBJ2-3; weak D call: TRBD2 (5 bases). Sequenced: T cells isolated from PBMCs. CDR3 DNA sequence: TGCGCCAGCAGCCGTAAAGGAGGTTCCACAGATACGCAGTATTTT. This codes for CASSRKGGSTDTQYF.